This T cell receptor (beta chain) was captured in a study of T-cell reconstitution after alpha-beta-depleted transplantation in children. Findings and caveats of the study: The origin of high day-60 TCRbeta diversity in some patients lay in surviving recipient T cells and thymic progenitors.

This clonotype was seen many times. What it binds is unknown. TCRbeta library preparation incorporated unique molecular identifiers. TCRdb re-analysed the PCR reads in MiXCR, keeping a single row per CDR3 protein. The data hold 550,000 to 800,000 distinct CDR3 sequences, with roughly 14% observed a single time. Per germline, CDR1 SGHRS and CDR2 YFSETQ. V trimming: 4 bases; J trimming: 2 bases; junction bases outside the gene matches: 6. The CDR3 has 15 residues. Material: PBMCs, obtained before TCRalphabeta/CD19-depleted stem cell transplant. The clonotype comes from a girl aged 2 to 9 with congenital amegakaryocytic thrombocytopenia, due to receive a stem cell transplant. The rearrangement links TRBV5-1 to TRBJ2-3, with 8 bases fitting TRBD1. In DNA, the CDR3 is TGCGCCAGCAGCATGGACAGGGTACTCACAGATACGCAGTATTTT. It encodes CASSMDRVLTDTQYF.